Described below is a single T cell receptor beta chain sequence and its context. Germline values: CDR1 LNHDA, CDR2 SQIVND (reference sequence). Trimming at V came to 6 bases and at J to 4 bases, leaving 2 bases not matched to a gene. This CDR3 is 12 amino acids long. These data come from a study of cytomegalovirus exposure and HLA in healthy donors. PCR primers comprised 60 Vbeta and 13 Jbeta primers. Measured with immunoSEQ multiplex PCR; TCRdb has only the in-frame clones, and not every one. The sample shows some 200,000 clones, roughly four fifths of them seen only once. The V and J genes are TRBV19 and TRBJ1-1; 7 bases line up with TRBD1. Sequenced material: PBMCs. The sequence derives from a woman between 18 and 29 years old in good health and CMV-seronegative. The CDR3 DNA sequence: TGTGCCAGTAGACGGACAGGCACTGAAGCTTTCTTT. The encoded protein is CASRRTGTEAFF.